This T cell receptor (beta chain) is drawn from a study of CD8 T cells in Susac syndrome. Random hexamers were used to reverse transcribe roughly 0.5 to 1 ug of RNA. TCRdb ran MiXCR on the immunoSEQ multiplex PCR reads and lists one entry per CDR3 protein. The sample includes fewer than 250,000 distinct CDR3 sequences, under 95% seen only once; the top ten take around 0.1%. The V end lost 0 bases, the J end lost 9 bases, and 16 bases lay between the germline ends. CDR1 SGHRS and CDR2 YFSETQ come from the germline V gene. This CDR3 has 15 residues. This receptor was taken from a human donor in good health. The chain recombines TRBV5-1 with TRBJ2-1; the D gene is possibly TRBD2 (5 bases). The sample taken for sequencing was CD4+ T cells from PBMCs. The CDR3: CASSLVQAGVSEQFF. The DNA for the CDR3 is TGCGCCAGCAGCTTGGTTCAGGCCGGGGTGAGTGAGCAGTTCTTC.